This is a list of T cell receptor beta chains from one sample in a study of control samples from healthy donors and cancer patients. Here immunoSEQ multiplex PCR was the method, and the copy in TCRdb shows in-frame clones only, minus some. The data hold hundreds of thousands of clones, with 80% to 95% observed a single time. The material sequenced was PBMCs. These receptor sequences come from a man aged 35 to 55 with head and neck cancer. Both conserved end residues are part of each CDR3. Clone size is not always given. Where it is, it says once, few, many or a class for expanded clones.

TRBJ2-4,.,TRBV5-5,CASSPGQGENIQYF
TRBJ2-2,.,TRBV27,CASTPAQPGELFF
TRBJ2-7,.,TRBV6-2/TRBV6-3,CASSHASSGTGNEQYF
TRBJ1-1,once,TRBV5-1,CATSRGTEMTNTEAFF
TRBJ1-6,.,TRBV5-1,CASSLLGAAPSSPLHF
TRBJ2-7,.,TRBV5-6,CASSYRGLATYEQYF
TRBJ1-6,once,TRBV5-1,CASSLGQGDSPLHF
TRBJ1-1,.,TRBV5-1,CASSPRFGQGGTEAFF
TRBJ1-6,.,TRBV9,CASSEGPNGSPLHF
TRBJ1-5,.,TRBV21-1,CASSIRTGRQPQHF